This T cell receptor beta chain stems from a study of shared clonotypes between healthy human individuals. On this clone itself: The antigen is unknown.

General study findings and limits: In having few donors, the study represented limited genetic and exposure-history diversity. Estimated richness values were generally larger in naive subsets than in memory subsets. Some clonotypes were shared by all four sorted-subset donors, while others were not shared. The non-shared ones had lower generation probabilities than the shared ones.

The CDR3 is 13 amino acids. Between the trimmed V and J ends, which lost 0 bases and 9 bases, there was a span of 9 bases. Per the germline V gene, CDR1 is MNHEY and CDR2 is SMNVEV (reference sequence). A deep-level run was used for the assay. The method was immunoSEQ multiplex PCR; TCRdb's version includes in-frame clones alone and lacks a portion of them. The sample shows about 2.4 million clones, 90% to 95% of them seen only once. The clonotype originates from a man younger than 30 in good health. Some clones in this sample may be carry-over from other donors' samples. Sequenced sample: naive CD4+ T cells from PBMCs. Stated subset: CD45RA+ positively selected. This chain joins TRBV27 and TRBJ1-5; D uncertain. The CDR3 DNA reads as TGTGCCAGCAGTTTATCTTTTTCGCGGCCCCAGCATTTT. Its protein is CASSLSFSRPQHF.